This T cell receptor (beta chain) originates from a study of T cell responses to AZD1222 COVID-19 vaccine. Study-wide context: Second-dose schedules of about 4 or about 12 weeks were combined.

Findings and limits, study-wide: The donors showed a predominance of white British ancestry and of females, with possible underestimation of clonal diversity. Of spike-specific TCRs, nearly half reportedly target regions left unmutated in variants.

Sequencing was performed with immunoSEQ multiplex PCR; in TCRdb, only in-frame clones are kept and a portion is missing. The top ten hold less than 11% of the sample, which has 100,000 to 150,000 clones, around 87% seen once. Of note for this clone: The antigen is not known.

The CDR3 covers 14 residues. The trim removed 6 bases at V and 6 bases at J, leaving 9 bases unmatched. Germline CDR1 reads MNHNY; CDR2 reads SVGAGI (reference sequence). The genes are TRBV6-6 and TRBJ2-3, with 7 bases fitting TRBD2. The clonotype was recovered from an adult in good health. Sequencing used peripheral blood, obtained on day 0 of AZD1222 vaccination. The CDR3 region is CASSLAAGGDTQYF. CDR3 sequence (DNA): TGTGCCAGCAGCCTAGCCGCCGGGGGGGATACGCAGTATTTT.